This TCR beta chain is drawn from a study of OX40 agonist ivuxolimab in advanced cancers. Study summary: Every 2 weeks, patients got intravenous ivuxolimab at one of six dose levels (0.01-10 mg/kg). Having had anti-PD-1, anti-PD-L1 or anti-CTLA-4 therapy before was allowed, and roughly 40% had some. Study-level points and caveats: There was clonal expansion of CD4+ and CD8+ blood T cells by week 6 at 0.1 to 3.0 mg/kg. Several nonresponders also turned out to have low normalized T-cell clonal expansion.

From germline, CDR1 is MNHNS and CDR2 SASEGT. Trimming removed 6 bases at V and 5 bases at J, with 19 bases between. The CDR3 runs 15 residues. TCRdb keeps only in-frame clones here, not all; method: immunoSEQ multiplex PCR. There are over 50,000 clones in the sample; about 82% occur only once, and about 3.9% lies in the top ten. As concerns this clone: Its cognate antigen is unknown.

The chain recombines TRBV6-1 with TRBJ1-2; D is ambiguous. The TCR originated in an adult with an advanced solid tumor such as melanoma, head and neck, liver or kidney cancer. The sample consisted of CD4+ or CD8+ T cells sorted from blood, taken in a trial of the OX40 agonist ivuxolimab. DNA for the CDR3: TGTGCCAGCAGCCCTGAGTGGGGTAAGCTATATGGCTACACCTTC. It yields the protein CASSPEWGKLYGYTF.